Here is one T cell receptor beta chain with its context. V was pared by 7 bases and J by 7 bases, with 6 bases of the junction left unmatched. CDR3 length: 13 amino acids. Treatment in this sample: around 19 received Ad26.COV2.S at low or high dose, single or two shots; 5 received placebo; per-sample allocation not given. The study sampled participants on day 63 after the first vaccine or placebo injection. The data derive from a study of Ad26.COV2.S vaccination and SARS-CoV-2 variants. The table came from immunoSEQ multiplex PCR; TCRdb's copy has only in-frame clones and leaves some out. The top ten hold 1.5% of the sample, which has hundreds of thousands of clones, 89% seen once.

This rearrangement joins TRBV12-3 or TRBV12-4 to TRBJ1-5; 8 bases line up with TRBD1. The input for sequencing was peripheral blood, taken in a trial of Ad26.COV2.S vaccine versus placebo. This receptor was identified in a person aged 18-60 years who received the Ad26.COV2.S COVID-19 vaccine or a placebo. CDR3 bases: TGTGCCAGCACCCAGGGGGCCGGGCAGCCCCAGCATTTT. Translating gives CASTQGAGQPQHF.